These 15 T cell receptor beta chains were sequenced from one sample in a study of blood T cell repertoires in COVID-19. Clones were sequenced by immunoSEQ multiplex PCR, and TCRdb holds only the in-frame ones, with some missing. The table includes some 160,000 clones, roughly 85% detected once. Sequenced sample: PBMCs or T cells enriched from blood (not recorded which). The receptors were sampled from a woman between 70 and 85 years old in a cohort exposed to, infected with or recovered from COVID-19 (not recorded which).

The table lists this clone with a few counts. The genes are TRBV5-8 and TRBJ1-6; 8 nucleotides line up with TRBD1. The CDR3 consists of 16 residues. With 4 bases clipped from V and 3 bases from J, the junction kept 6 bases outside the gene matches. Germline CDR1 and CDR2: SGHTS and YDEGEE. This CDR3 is CASSPPGTGYNSPLHF. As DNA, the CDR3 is TGTGCCAGCAGCCCACCCGGGACAGGCTATAATTCACCCCTCCACTTT. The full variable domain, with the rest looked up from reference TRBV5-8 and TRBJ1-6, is EAGVTQSPTHLIKTRGQQATLRCSPISGHTSVYWYQQALGLGLQFLLWYDEGEERNRGNFPPRFSGRQFPNYSSELNVNALELEDSALYLCASSPPGTGYNSPLHFGNGTRLTVT.

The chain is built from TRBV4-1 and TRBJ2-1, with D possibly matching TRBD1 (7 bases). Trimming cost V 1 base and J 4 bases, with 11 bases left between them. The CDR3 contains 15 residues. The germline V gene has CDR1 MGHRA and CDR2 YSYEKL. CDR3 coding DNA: TGCGCCAGCAGCCAAGGGAGGGGGCGTTACAATGAGCAGTTCTTC. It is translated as CASSQGRGRYNEQFF.

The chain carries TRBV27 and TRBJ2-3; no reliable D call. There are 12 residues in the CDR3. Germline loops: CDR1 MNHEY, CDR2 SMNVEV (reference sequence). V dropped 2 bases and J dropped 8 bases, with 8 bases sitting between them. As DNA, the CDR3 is TGTGCCAGCAGTTTAAATGGGCGTACGCAGTATTTT. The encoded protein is CASSLNGRTQYF.

The CDR3 coding sequence is TGTGCCAGCAGCTTTAGGTCAGGGTCGACTGAAGCTTTCTTT. Translating gives CASSFRSGSTEAFF. J is TRBJ1-1 and V is TRBV7-8; a possible D gene is TRBD1 (5 bases). The CDR3 loop spans 14 amino acids. V was pared by 3 bases and J by 5 bases, with 13 bases between. Germline CDR1 SGHVS, CDR2 FQNEAQ.

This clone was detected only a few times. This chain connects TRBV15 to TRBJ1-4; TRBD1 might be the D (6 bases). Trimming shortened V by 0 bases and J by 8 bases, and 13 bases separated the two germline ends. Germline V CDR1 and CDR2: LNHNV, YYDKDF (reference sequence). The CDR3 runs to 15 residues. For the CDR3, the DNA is TGTGCCACCAGCAGAGATTGGGGGGGCGGGGAAAAACTGTTTTTT. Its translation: CATSRDWGGGEKLFF.

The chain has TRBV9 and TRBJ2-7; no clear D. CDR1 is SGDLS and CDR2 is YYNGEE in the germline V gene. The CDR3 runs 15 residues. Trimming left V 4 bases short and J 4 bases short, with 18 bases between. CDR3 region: CASSPHGPPQYEQYF. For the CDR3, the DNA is TGTGCCAGCAGCCCCCACGGTCCGCCTCAATACGAGCAGTACTTC.

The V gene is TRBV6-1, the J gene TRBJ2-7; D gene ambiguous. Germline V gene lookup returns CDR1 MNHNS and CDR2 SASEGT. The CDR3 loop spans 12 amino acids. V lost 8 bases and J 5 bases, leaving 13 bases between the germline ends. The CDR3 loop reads CASLGDLHEQYF. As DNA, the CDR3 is TGTGCCAGCTTGGGCGATTTGCACGAGCAGTACTTC.

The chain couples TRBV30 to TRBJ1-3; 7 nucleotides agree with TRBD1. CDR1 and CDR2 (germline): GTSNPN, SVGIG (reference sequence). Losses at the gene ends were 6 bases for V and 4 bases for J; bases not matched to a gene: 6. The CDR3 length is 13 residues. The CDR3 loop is CACDRVSGNTIYF. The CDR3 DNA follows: TGTGCCTGCGACAGGGTCTCCGGAAACACCATATATTTT.

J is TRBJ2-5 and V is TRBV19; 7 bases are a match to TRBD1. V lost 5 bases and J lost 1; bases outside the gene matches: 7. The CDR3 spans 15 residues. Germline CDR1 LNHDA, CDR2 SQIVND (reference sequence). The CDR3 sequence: CASSGVGTAQETQYF. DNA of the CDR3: TGTGCCAGTAGTGGAGTCGGGACAGCCCAAGAGACCCAGTACTTC.

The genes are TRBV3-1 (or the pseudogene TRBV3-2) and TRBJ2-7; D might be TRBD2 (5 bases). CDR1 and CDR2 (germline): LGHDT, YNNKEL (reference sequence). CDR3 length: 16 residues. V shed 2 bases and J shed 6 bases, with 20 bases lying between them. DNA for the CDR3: TGTGCCAGCAGCCAACCAACCCCCCCTAGCCTAGGCGAGCAGTACTTC. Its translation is CASSQPTPPSLGEQYF.

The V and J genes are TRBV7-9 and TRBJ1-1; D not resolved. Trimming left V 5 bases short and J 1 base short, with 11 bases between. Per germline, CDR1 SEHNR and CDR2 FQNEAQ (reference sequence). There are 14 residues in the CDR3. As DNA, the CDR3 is TGTGCCAGCAGCCTGGCGGCCCAGAACACTGAAGCTTTCTTT. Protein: CASSLAAQNTEAFF.

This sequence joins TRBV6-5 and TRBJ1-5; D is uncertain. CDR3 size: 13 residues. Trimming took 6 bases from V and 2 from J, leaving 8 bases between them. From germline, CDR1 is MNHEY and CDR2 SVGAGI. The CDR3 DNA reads TGTGCCAGCAGGTGGAGAGGCAATCAGCCCCAGCATTTT. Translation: CASRWRGNQPQHF.

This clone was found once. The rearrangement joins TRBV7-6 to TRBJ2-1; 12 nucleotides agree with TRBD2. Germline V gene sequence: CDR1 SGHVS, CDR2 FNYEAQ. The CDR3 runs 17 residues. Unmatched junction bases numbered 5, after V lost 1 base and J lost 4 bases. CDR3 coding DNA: TGTGCCAGCAGCTTAGGACTAGCGGGAGTAGGGTACAATGAGCAGTTCTTC. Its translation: CASSLGLAGVGYNEQFF.

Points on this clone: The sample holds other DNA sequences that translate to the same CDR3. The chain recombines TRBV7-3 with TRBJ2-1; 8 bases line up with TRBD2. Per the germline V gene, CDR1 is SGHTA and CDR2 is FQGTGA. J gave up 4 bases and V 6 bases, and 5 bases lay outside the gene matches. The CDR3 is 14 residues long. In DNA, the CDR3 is TGTGCCAGCAGTCTAGCGGGCGCGTACAATGAGCAGTTCTTC. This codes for CASSLAGAYNEQFF.

CDR3 coding DNA: TGTGCCAGCAGTCTAGCTGTTCCGGGGGAGCAGTACTTC. Protein sequence: CASSLAVPGEQYF. V gene TRBV28 combines with J gene TRBJ2-7, with D maybe TRBD2 (5 bases). V shed 5 bases and J shed 7 bases, with 15 bases lying between them. CDR1 is MDHEN and CDR2 is SYDVKM in the germline V gene. The CDR3 is 13 amino acids.